Below, 23 T cell receptor beta chains from the same sample are listed, as sequenced in a study of T-cell memory formation after mild COVID-19. TCRdb recomputed calls from the 5' RACE reads with MiXCR, one row per CDR3 protein. The data contain 550,000 to 700,000 distinct CDR3 sequences, about a sixth of them seen just once; the ten biggest clones take up around 13%. Sequencing input: PBMCs or a T cell subset sorted from them (not recorded which). The receptor set was obtained from an adult woman who had mild COVID-19 (a few samples of this study predate the infection). Cell type and time point are not known.

The sample holds a few counts of this clonotype. The chain uses TRBV27 and TRBJ2-5; 7 nucleotides match TRBD1. V lost 0 bases and J lost 5; bases outside the gene matches: 6. The CDR3 contains 15 residues. Germline values: CDR1 MNHEY, CDR2 SMNVEV (reference sequence). The CDR3 protein is CASSLSPQGWETQYF. The CDR3, as DNA: TGTGCCAGCAGTTTATCTCCACAGGGGTGGGAGACCCAGTACTTC.

This clonotype was observed a few times. The chain employs TRBV19 and TRBJ2-7; TRBD1 agrees at 8 bases. The trim removed 4 bases at V and 5 bases at J, leaving 10 bases unmatched. This CDR3 has 15 amino acids. CDR1 is LNHDA, CDR2 SQIVND, per germline (reference sequence). The CDR3 sequence: CASSTPGGIGHEQYF. As DNA, the CDR3 is TGTGCCAGTAGTACTCCAGGGGGCATCGGCCACGAGCAGTACTTC.

The V and J genes are TRBV4-1 and TRBJ2-6; tentatively, D is TRBD1 (5 bases). Germline-derived CDR1 and CDR2 are MGHRA and YSYEKL. The CDR3 consists of 16 residues. V was trimmed by 1 base and J by 7 bases, leaving 14 bases between them. CDR3 sequence reads: CASSQVWQGNANVLTF. In DNA form, the CDR3 reads TGCGCCAGCAGCCAAGTCTGGCAGGGTAACGCCAACGTCCTGACTTTC.

The CDR3 is CASSAGLAGENEQFF. CDR3 coding DNA: TGCGCCAGCAGCGCGGGACTAGCGGGGGAAAATGAGCAGTTCTTC. The chain links TRBV5-1 to TRBJ2-1; 14 bases align to TRBD2. Germline V gene sequence: CDR1 SGHRS, CDR2 YFSETQ. This CDR3 contains 15 residues. J gave up 7 bases and V 4 bases, and 4 bases lay outside the gene matches. The complete variable domain, with remaining parts taken from reference TRBV5-1 and TRBJ2-1, reads KAGVTQTPRYLIKTRGQQVTLSCSPISGHRSVSWYQQTPGQGLQFLFEYFSETQRNKGNFPGRFSGRQFSNSRSEMNVSTLELGDSALYLCASSAGLAGENEQFFGPGTRLTVL.

V is TRBV29-1 and J is TRBJ1-3; D remains ambiguous. There are 13 residues in the CDR3. The germline gives CDR1 SQVTM, CDR2 ANQGSEA. Trimming left V 3 bases short and J 8 bases short, with 14 bases between. As DNA, the CDR3 is TGCAGCGTTGACCTTGGCCTACGAGACACCATATATTTT. Protein sequence: CSVDLGLRDTIYF.

This clonotype has a handful of counts. The rearrangement joins TRBV7-2 to TRBJ1-2; no clear D. The CDR3 is made up of 14 amino acids. The germline gives CDR1 SGHTA, CDR2 FQGNSA. V lost 0 bases to trimming and J lost 7 bases, with 12 bases between them. CDR3 sequence (DNA): TGTGCCAGCAGCTTAGCTGTGTCTTCGGGTGGCTACACCTTC. It codes for CASSLAVSSGGYTF.

This clonotype was seen a handful of times. This sequence joins TRBV5-1 and TRBJ2-1; D is unclear. CDR1 and CDR2 from the germline V gene are SGHRS and YFSETQ. V lost 1 base to trimming and J lost 9 bases, with 8 bases between them. The CDR3 totals 12 residues. The CDR3 DNA follows: TGCGCCAGCAGCTTGTTTCCGGGTGAGCAGTTCTTC. It specifies CASSLFPGEQFF. The variable domain in full, with the rest retrieved from reference TRBV5-1 and TRBJ2-1, is KAGVTQTPRYLIKTRGQQVTLSCSPISGHRSVSWYQQTPGQGLQFLFEYFSETQRNKGNFPGRFSGRQFSNSRSEMNVSTLELGDSALYLCASSLFPGEQFFGPGTRLTVL.

The V call is TRBV10-3, the J call TRBJ1-3; D not resolved. The CDR3 is made up of 14 amino acids. V was shortened by 8 bases and J by 0 bases, with 11 bases between the two germline ends. Germline V gene data show CDR1 as ENHRY and CDR2 as SYGVKD. CDR3: CAIGSDFSGNTIYF. The CDR3 nucleotides read TGTGCCATCGGATCAGACTTCTCTGGAAACACCATATATTTT.

The chain links TRBV29-1 to TRBJ1-1; 7 bases are a match to TRBD1. J was trimmed by 4 bases and V by 7 bases; bases with no gene match: 18. The CDR3 is 16 amino acids. In germline, CDR1 is SQVTM, CDR2 ANQGSEA. The DNA for the CDR3 is TGCAGCGCCTTACCCCCGGGACAGCCCGAGGTCACTGAAGCTTTCTTT. Translation gives CSALPPGQPEVTEAFF.

The rearrangement links TRBV15 to TRBJ2-5, with D hard to call. The CDR3 contains 13 residues. CDR1 and CDR2 (germline): LNHNV, YYDKDF (reference sequence). V gave up 1 base and J gave up 2 bases, with 5 bases separating them. The CDR3 DNA reads as TGTGCCACCAGCAGAGGAGCACAAGAGACCCAGTACTTC. This translates into CATSRGAQETQYF.

The chain is built from TRBV19 and TRBJ2-1; D gene uncertain. Trimming took off 6 bases at V and 0 bases at J, with 6 bases between the two ends. Per the germline V gene, CDR1 is LNHDA and CDR2 is SQIVND (reference sequence). The CDR3 spans 13 residues. CDR3 in amino acids: CASRISSYNEQFF. The DNA of the CDR3 is TGTGCCAGTAGGATAAGCTCCTACAATGAGCAGTTCTTC.

This clonotype was detected many times. The chain joins TRBV29-1 to TRBJ2-7; 12 nucleotides align to TRBD1. The germline V gene encodes CDR1 SQVTM and CDR2 ANQGSEA. V shed 4 bases and J 5 bases; nucleotides not matched to a gene: 3. The CDR3 covers 13 residues. The CDR3 region is CSVAGTGGDEQYF. CDR3 nucleotides: TGCAGCGTTGCCGGGACAGGGGGCGACGAGCAGTACTTC.

This clonotype was picked up a small number of times. J is TRBJ2-3 and V is TRBV11-2; D is perhaps TRBD1 or TRBD2 (5 bases each). The CDR3 has 17 residues. CDR1 and CDR2 from the germline V gene are SGHAT and FQNNGV. V was shortened by 3 bases and J by 2 bases, with 18 bases between the two germline ends. The CDR3, as DNA: TGTGCCAGCAGCTTGTCTTCCGGGACCCTCTACACAGATACGCAGTATTTT. It is translated as CASSLSSGTLYTDTQYF.

The rearrangement links TRBV12-3 or TRBV12-4 to TRBJ1-2; 9 bases map to TRBD1. This CDR3 contains 15 residues. Germline trimming cut 6 bases from V and 7 bases from J; bases unmatched to any gene: 12. CDR3 protein: CASSHRDRVVPGYTF. CDR3 nucleotide sequence: TGTGCCAGCAGCCATAGGGACAGGGTTGTTCCTGGCTACACCTTC.

The chain links TRBV24-1 to TRBJ2-3; D unresolved. V was cut by 4 bases and J by 4 bases, with 8 bases left in between. Per germline, CDR1 KGHDR and CDR2 SFDVKD. CDR3 length: 13 residues. Written as DNA, the CDR3 is TGTGCCACCAGTGAACCCTCTTCAGATACGCAGTATTTT. Amino acid sequence: CATSEPSSDTQYF.

This clonotype occurred a few times. The V and J genes are TRBV5-5 and TRBJ1-5; D not resolved. The CDR3 has 13 residues. Trimming took off 2 bases at V and 6 bases at J, with 9 bases between the two ends. Germline CDR1 SGHKS, CDR2 YYEKEE (reference sequence). The CDR3 loop reads CASSFGISQPQHF. Here the CDR3 DNA reads TGTGCCAGCAGCTTTGGCATAAGTCAGCCCCAGCATTTT.

The sample holds a few counts of this clonotype. This rearrangement joins TRBV3-1 to TRBJ2-2, with 7 positions matching TRBD1. The ends lost 5 bases at V and 2 bases at J; junction bases unmatched: 8. The CDR3 consists of 16 residues. The germline CDR1 and CDR2 sequences are LGHDT and YNNKEL (reference sequence). The CDR3 nucleotides read TGTGCCAGCAGCGACTTCAACAGGGGTAACACCGGGGAGCTGTTTTTT. Its translation is CASSDFNRGNTGELFF.

Comments on this clonotype: The conserved phenylalanine or tryptophan is not found at the CDR3 terminus, so this likely reflects a read error. The limits of the CDR3 on the DNA are not certain, so only TCRdb's listed CDR3 is given. The chain uses TRBV20-1 and TRBJ2-3; TRBD1, the table's D call, was not compared with the DNA. Both ends counted, the CDR3 spans 12 residues. Germline CDR1 and CDR2: DFQATT and SNEGSKA (reference sequence). The CDR3 spells CSARLPGGGLIL.

The count of this clonotype is one. J is TRBJ2-7 and V is TRBV5-4; 8 positions agree with TRBD1. Germline V gives CDR1 SGHNT, CDR2 YYREEE (reference sequence). Trimming cost V 4 bases and J 5 bases; bases outside gene matches: 11. This CDR3 has 15 residues. CDR3 region: CASSLVTRTGNEQYF. The CDR3 region has the DNA TGTGCCAGCAGCCTCGTCACACGGACAGGGAACGAGCAGTACTTC. Together with reference TRBV5-4 and TRBJ2-7, the CDR3 gives the full variable domain: ETGVTQSPTHLIKTRGQQVTLRCSSQSGHNTVSWYQQALGQGPQFIFQYYREEENGRGNFPPRFSGLQFPNYSSELNVNALELDDSALYLCASSLVTRTGNEQYFGPGTRLTVT.

The V call is TRBV7-2, the J call TRBJ2-3, with a weak D call TRBD2 (6 bases). Germline CDR1 is SGHTA and CDR2 is FQGNSA. Deletions cut 5 bases from V and 1 base from J, with 10 bases between. The CDR3 consists of 14 residues. The DNA of the CDR3 is TGTGCCAGCAGCCCGTGGGGGGGCACAGATACGCAGTATTTT. This encodes CASSPWGGTDTQYF.

The genes are TRBV12-3 or TRBV12-4 and TRBJ2-1; 8 bases agree with TRBD2. The CDR3 runs 16 residues. V lost 6 bases and J lost 2; bases outside the gene matches: 9. Here the CDR3 reads CASRLGRGVPYNEQFF. The CDR3 nucleotides are TGTGCCAGCAGGCTGGGGCGGGGGGTCCCCTACAATGAGCAGTTCTTC.

The chain has TRBV5-1 and TRBJ1-1; TRBD1 aligns across 7 bases. V dropped 4 bases and J dropped 1; count of bases not matched to a gene: 4. The CDR3 runs 14 residues. Germline values: CDR1 SGHRS, CDR2 YFSETQ. The CDR3 sequence: CASSATGENTEAFF. As DNA, the CDR3 is TGCGCCAGCAGCGCAACAGGGGAGAACACTGAAGCTTTCTTT.

This rearrangement joins TRBV2 to TRBJ2-3, with D tentatively TRBD1 or TRBD2 (6 bases each). Between the trimmed V and J ends, which lost 8 bases and 2 bases, there was a span of 14 bases. The CDR3 spans 14 residues. Germline CDR1 and CDR2: SNHLY and FYNNEI. DNA of the CDR3: TGTGCCAGCGAGGAGGGGGGAGCCACAGATACGCAGTATTTT. This encodes CASEEGGATDTQYF. Combining the CDR3 with reference TRBV2 and TRBJ2-3 gives the whole variable domain EPEVTQTPSHQVTQMGQEVILRCVPISNHLYFYWYRQILGQKVEFLVSFYNNEISEKSEIFDDQFSVERPDGSNFTLKIRSTKLEDSAMYFCASEEGGATDTQYFGPGTRLTVL.